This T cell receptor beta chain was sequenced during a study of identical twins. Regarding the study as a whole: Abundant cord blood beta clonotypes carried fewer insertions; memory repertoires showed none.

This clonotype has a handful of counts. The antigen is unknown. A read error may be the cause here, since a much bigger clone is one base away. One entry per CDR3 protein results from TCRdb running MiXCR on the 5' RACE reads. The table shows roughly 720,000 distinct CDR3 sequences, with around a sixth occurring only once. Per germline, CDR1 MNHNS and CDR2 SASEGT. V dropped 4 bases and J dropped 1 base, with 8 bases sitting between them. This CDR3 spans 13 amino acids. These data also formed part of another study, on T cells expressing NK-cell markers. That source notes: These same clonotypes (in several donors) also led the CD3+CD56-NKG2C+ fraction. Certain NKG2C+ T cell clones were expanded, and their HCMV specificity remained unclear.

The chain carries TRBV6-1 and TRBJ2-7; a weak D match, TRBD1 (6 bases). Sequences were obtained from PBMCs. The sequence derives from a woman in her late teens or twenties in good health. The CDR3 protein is CASSAQGSYEQYF. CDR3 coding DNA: TGTGCCAGCAGTGCCCAGGGGTCCTACGAGCAGTACTTC.